This is a list of T cell receptor beta chains from one sample in a study of cytomegalovirus exposure and HLA in healthy donors. This table comes from immunoSEQ multiplex PCR, and its TCRdb copy is limited to in-frame clones, with some not included. The data contain fewer than 200,000 clones, about 90% of them seen just once; the ten biggest clones take up under 1.2%. The specimen sequenced was PBMCs. The receptor set was obtained from a boy aged 2 to 9 in good health and CMV-seronegative. CDR3s leave out the opening cysteine and the closing phenylalanine or tryptophan. Fields, in order: clone size, V gene, J gene, CDR3 protein. A clone size is listed for some rows: how often the clone was seen (once, few, many), or a class if it is expanded.

>-|TRBV7-8|TRBJ2-7
ASSLARDVSYEQY
>-|TRBV30|TRBJ2-2
AWSRGLAGGNTGELF
>-|TRBV7-9|TRBJ2-7
ASSLGGQGESYEQY
>-|TRBV7-9|TRBJ1-3
ASSSFPSGNTIY
>-|TRBV7-9|-
ASSLGTGFSYEQY
>-|TRBV11-2|TRBJ2-1
ASSSLGAGSYNEQF
>-|TRBV5-8|TRBJ2-2
ASSPGFLFTGELF
>-|TRBV11-2|TRBJ2-7
ASGQGFYEQY
>-|TRBV7-9|TRBJ2-7
ASSLGSGGAAAEQY
>few|TRBV6-1|TRBJ1-3
ASPRDNSGNTIY
>-|TRBV7-9|TRBJ1-6
ASSDLGSSYNSPLH
>-|TRBV5-6|TRBJ2-3
ATGGGRGDTQY
>-|TRBV21-1|TRBJ2-2
ASSPHGTSEPGGELF
>-|TRBV9|TRBJ2-3
ASSVVGATDTQY
>-|TRBV28|TRBJ2-5
ASSLGTSGDQETQY
>-|TRBV7-9|TRBJ2-5
ASSQTGGLIKTQY
>-|TRBV11-2|TRBJ2-5
ASSLAVQETQY
>-|TRBV30|TRBJ2-5
ASVGDRGLETQY
>-|TRBV7-2|TRBJ1-5
ASSQVGQGASQPQH
>-|TRBV19|TRBJ1-1
ASNRRDTLTEAF
>-|TRBV18|TRBJ2-1
ASSPPSSLAGDNEQF
>-|TRBV7-9|TRBJ2-7
SSSFPGTGGPGYEQY
>-|TRBV5-5|TRBJ2-1
ASTPLGALNNEQF
>-|TRBV4-2|-
ASSQAVNYEQY
>-|TRBV28|TRBJ2-3
ASSQTIGTGPHTDTQY
>-|TRBV5-1|TRBJ2-7
ASSLAAGNEQY
>-|TRBV27|TRBJ1-1
ASSLRTPDPNTEAF
>-|TRBV27|TRBJ1-4
ASSLRGGVEKLF
>-|TRBV5-1|TRBJ1-6
ASSLWGGNSPLH
>-|TRBV28|TRBJ2-3
ASSLPRQGSTDTQY
>-|TRBV27|TRBJ2-1
ASSSPGTGGGRYYNEQF
>-|TRBV6-4|TRBJ2-5
ASSGPPGAQY
>-|TRBV29-1|TRBJ2-7
SVGPGGHYEQY
>few|TRBV5-8|TRBJ2-2
ASSDYGLGTGELF
>-|TRBV7-2|TRBJ2-5
ASSPGWGQGVGEQY
>-|TRBV4-1|TRBJ2-5
ASSQSGGFGETQY
>-|TRBV19|TRBJ2-5
ASRGDSETQY
>-|TRBV18|TRBJ2-7
ASSPRTSGYEQY
>-|TRBV27|TRBJ2-2
ASTPLSLNTGELF
>-|TRBV5-6|TRBJ2-1
ASSLNGYNEQF
>-|TRBV4-1|-
ASSHFLGDSYEQY
>-|TRBV19|TRBJ1-5
ASSIPLQGTQPQH
>-|TRBV27|TRBJ1-5
ASAGLGNQPQH
>-|TRBV27|TRBJ1-3
ASSLRSGDGTAGNTIY
>-|TRBV27|TRBJ2-2
AITGVDGELF
>-|TRBV4-1|-
ASSHLAGPAYEQY
>-|TRBV15|TRBJ2-7
ATSPSGSAGTYEQY
>-|TRBV7-8|TRBJ2-7
ASSLAQDYYEQY
>-|TRBV10-2|TRBJ1-2
ASKDSLNYGYT
>-|TRBV28|TRBJ1-5
ASTLGGEFQPQH
>once|TRBV25-1|TRBJ1-1
ASQRGLNTEAF
>-|TRBV6-1|TRBJ2-7
ASSAATPSSPGQCEQY
>-|TRBV5-4|TRBJ2-2
ASSLAGAPGELF
>-|TRBV5-1|TRBJ2-3
ASSGRGQFGADTQY
>-|TRBV5-8|TRBJ2-5
ASSLGQVGETQY
>-|TRBV25-1|TRBJ2-1
ASSGGSGGDYNEQF
>-|TRBV21-1|TRBJ1-5
ASSKTVQGRTGIYNQPQH
>-|TRBV6-5|TRBJ2-3
ASRGDTDTQY
>-|TRBV18|TRBJ2-5
ASSPPLGRQETQY
>-|TRBV27|-
ASSLFFRDRGRGEQY